These 25 T cell receptor beta chains share one sample of origin, sequenced in a study of human T cells and chemical hapten exposure. TCRdb used MiXCR to reprocess the RACE reads, holding one entry per CDR3 protein. The sample yields about 82,000 distinct CDR3 sequences, approximately 13% seen once. This sample's time point: patch test 3, about 24 weeks after DPC sensitization. Noted treatment: therapeutic diphenylcyclopropenone sensitization with weekly scalp DPC. The sample in question was whole blood, obtained in connection with sensitization to the hapten diphenylcyclopropenone (DPC). Every receptor here comes from a woman between 45 and 60 years old with alopecia areata. Some clones in this sample may be carry-over from other donors' samples.

This clonotype was seen only a few times. This chain links TRBV5-4 with TRBJ2-3, with D possibly being TRBD1 or TRBD2 (6 bases each). The germline gives CDR1 SGHNT, CDR2 YYREEE (reference sequence). V dropped 0 bases and J dropped 1 base, with 12 bases sitting between them. The CDR3 sequence is 16 residues long. The CDR3 DNA reads TGTGCCAGCAGCTTGGGGGGGGCTAGCGGCACAGATACGCAGTATTTT. Translation: CASSLGGASGTDTQYF. Full variable domain (rest looked up from reference TRBV5-4 and TRBJ2-3): ETGVTQSPTHLIKTRGQQVTLRCSSQSGHNTVSWYQQALGQGPQFIFQYYREEENGRGNFPPRFSGLQFPNYSSELNVNALELDDSALYLCASSLGGASGTDTQYFGPGTRLTVL.

This clonotype showed up just a few times. The V gene is TRBV7-9, the J gene TRBJ2-7, with D unresolved. This CDR3 contains 15 residues. Trimming took off 1 base at V and 1 base at J, with 11 bases between the two ends. Germline loops: CDR1 SEHNR, CDR2 FQNEAQ (reference sequence). The CDR3 loop is CASSLEGYMSYEQYF. DNA of the CDR3: TGTGCCAGCAGCTTAGAAGGGTACATGTCCTACGAGCAGTACTTC. Looking up the rest from reference TRBV7-9 and TRBJ2-7 gives the full variable domain: DTGVSQNPRHKITKRGQNVTFRCDPISEHNRLYWYRQTLGQGPEFLTYFQNEAQLEKSRLLSDRFSAERPKGSFSTLEIQRTEQGDSAMYLCASSLEGYMSYEQYFGPGTRLTVT.

This clonotype was seen only a few times. This chain links TRBV7-2 with TRBJ2-3, with 12 bases that match TRBD2. Germline V gene lookup returns CDR1 SGHTA and CDR2 FQGNSA. V lost 3 bases, J lost 5 bases, and 6 bases stayed unmatched. This CDR3 contains 16 residues. The CDR3 DNA is TGTGCCAGCAGCTTTGCACTAGCGGGAGGATTAGATACGCAGTATTTT. It yields the protein CASSFALAGGLDTQYF.

The chain is built from TRBV10-3 and TRBJ2-4; TRBD1 matches at 7 bases. The CDR3 length is 13 residues. Germline V gives CDR1 ENHRY, CDR2 SYGVKD. V was clipped by 8 bases and J by 2 bases; unmatched bases: 3. The CDR3 DNA reads as TGTGCCATCGGGACAGATACCAAAAACATTCAGTACTTC. Its translation is CAIGTDTKNIQYF.

The genes are TRBV28 and TRBJ2-7, with 8 bases identical to TRBD1. Germline V gene sequence: CDR1 MDHEN, CDR2 SYDVKM. J lost 6 bases, V lost 5 bases, and 6 bases had no gene match. The CDR3 loop spans 13 amino acids. This CDR3 is CASSDRGDAEQYF. The CDR3 DNA reads TGTGCCAGCAGTGACAGGGGTGATGCCGAGCAGTACTTC.

CDR3 in amino acids: CASSSPAGELFF. The DNA for the CDR3 is TGTGCCAGCAGCTCCCCCGCCGGGGAGCTGTTTTTT. The chain is built from TRBV7-6 and TRBJ2-2; D gene unclear. V lost 4 bases to trimming and J lost 6 bases, with 6 bases between them. Germline values: CDR1 SGHVS, CDR2 FNYEAQ. The CDR3 extends over 12 amino acids.

This clonotype occurred a few times. V gene TRBV18 combines with J gene TRBJ2-1; D possibly corresponds to TRBD2 (7 bases). Trimming pared 5 bases from V and 3 bases from J, leaving 20 bases between. Germline values: CDR1 KGHSH, CDR2 LQKENI. The CDR3 totals 17 residues. Here the CDR3 reads CASSATPLGGDYNEQFF. CDR3 sequence (DNA): TGTGCCAGCTCAGCGACACCCCTAGGGGGGGACTACAATGAGCAGTTCTTC.

The chain carries TRBV6-1 and TRBJ2-3; possibly TRBD1 for D (6 bases). This CDR3 comprises 13 residues. Germline V CDR1 and CDR2: MNHNS, SASEGT. V lost 5 bases and J lost 3, with 9 bases in between. The CDR3 DNA reads TGTGCCAGCAGTCAACAGGGTACAGATACGCAGTATTTT. Protein product: CASSQQGTDTQYF.

This clonotype was seen only a few times. The genes are TRBV29-1 and TRBJ2-5; the match to TRBD1 covers 10 bases. The CDR3 consists of 15 residues. Germline V CDR1 and CDR2: SQVTM, ANQGSEA. Trimming cost V 6 bases and J 5 bases; bases outside gene matches: 12. CDR3 amino acids: CSVPRDRGPRETQYF. The CDR3 DNA is TGCAGCGTCCCCCGGGACAGGGGCCCAAGGGAGACCCAGTACTTC. The whole variable domain, filled in from reference TRBV29-1 and TRBJ2-5, reads SAVISQKPSRDICQRGTSLTIQCQVDSQVTMMFWYRQQPGQSLTLIATANQGSEATYESGFVIDKFPISRPNLTFSTLTVSNMSPEDSSIYLCSVPRDRGPRETQYFGPGTRLLVL.

In this sample, this clonotype turned up many times. The chain employs TRBV12-3 or TRBV12-4 and TRBJ1-1; 7 bases are a match to TRBD1. This CDR3 has 14 residues. The V segment lost 5 bases and the J segment 10 bases; nucleotides outside the gene matches: 13. As DNA, the CDR3 is TGTGCCAGCAGTCTCAGACAGGGTCTAGCAGTAGCTTTCTTT. This sequence encodes CASSLRQGLAVAFF.

The V gene is TRBV11-3, the J gene TRBJ2-1; D gene unclear. This CDR3 has 16 amino acids. Germline CDR1 SGHNT, CDR2 YENEEA. V lost 4 bases and J 8 bases, leaving 21 bases between the germline ends. The CDR3 DNA reads TGTGCCAGCAGCTACCGGTCCTCCCCTTCTCCGGATGAGCAGTTCTTC. Amino acids: CASSYRSSPSPDEQFF. Full variable domain (missing parts from reference TRBV11-3 and TRBJ2-1): EAGVVQSPRYKIIEKKQPVAFWCNPISGHNTLYWYLQNLGQGPELLIRYENEEAVDDSQLPKDRFSAERLKGVDSTLKIQPAELGDSAVYLCASSYRSSPSPDEQFFGPGTRLTVL.

This rearrangement joins TRBV2 to TRBJ2-7; 9 nucleotides line up with TRBD2. CDR3 length: 17 residues. The V gene's germline CDR1 is SNHLY and CDR2 FYNNEI. The V and J ends lost 4 bases and 1 base, in that order; junction bases with no gene match: 11. CDR3 protein: CASSVEVSGRRSYEQYF. Here the CDR3 DNA reads TGTGCCAGCAGTGTAGAGGTTAGCGGGAGACGATCCTACGAGCAGTACTTC.

This clonotype was recorded at least ten times. The chain employs TRBV7-6 and TRBJ1-6; D gene uncertain. Looked up from germline, CDR1 is SGHVS and CDR2 is FNYEAQ. V was cut by 1 base and J by 7 bases, with 17 bases left in between. The CDR3 is 17 residues long. The CDR3 region is CASSLGSFSSGNSPLHF. The CDR3 DNA is TGTGCCAGCAGCTTAGGATCCTTTAGCTCGGGGAATTCACCCCTCCACTTT.

This clonotype was recorded at least ten times. The CDR3 nucleotides are TGCAGCGTAGGGGGAGTGGCGGACGAGCAGTACTTC. It yields the protein CSVGGVADEQYF. J is TRBJ2-7 and V is TRBV29-1; the D gene is possibly TRBD1 (6 bases). The germline V gene has CDR1 SQVTM and CDR2 ANQGSEA. The CDR3 length is 12 residues. Trimming removed 6 bases from V and 5 bases from J, with 14 bases in between.

The J gene is TRBJ2-7, the V gene TRBV4-2; 15 positions agree with TRBD2. The length of the CDR3 is 17 residues. V gave up 0 bases and J gave up 5 bases; unmatched junction bases: 5. Per germline, CDR1 LGHNA and CDR2 YNFKEQ. The CDR3 loop is CASSQEGLAGGGDEQYF. CDR3 sequence (DNA): TGTGCCAGCAGCCAAGAGGGACTAGCGGGAGGAGGAGACGAGCAGTACTTC.

The chain carries TRBV12-3 or TRBV12-4 and TRBJ2-2; no firm D call. Trimming left V 6 bases short and J 1 base short, with 9 bases between. The CDR3 has 14 residues. CDR3 in amino acids: CASRIAQNTGELFF. The DNA for the CDR3 is TGTGCCAGCAGAATAGCACAGAACACCGGGGAGCTGTTTTTT.

This clonotype came up many times. This chain joins TRBV7-6 and TRBJ1-2; 8 nucleotides match TRBD1. J gave up 7 bases and V 5 bases, and 9 bases lay outside the gene matches. The CDR3 covers 14 residues. Per germline, CDR1 SGHVS and CDR2 FNYEAQ. CDR3 loop: CASSGGQGGSGYTF. CDR3 sequence (DNA): TGTGCCAGCAGCGGCGGACAGGGTGGTTCTGGCTACACCTTC. Based on the CDR3 plus reference TRBV7-6 and TRBJ1-2, the full variable domain is GAGVSQSPRYKVTKRGQDVALRCDPISGHVSLYWYRQALGQGPEFLTYFNYEAQQDKSGLPNDRFSAERPEGSISTLTIQRTEQRDSAMYRCASSGGQGGSGYTFGSGTRLTVV.

CDR3 amino acids: CAWGGLPGAFF. CDR3 coding DNA: TGTGCCTGGGGGGGCCTCCCGGGAGCTTTCTTT. This chain joins TRBV30 and TRBJ1-1; TRBD1 is a possible D gene (6 bases). Trimming took off 5 bases at V and 10 bases at J, with 14 bases between the two ends. In germline, CDR1 is GTSNPN, CDR2 SVGIG (reference sequence). The CDR3 has 11 residues.

This clonotype was observed at least ten times. The rearrangement links TRBV7-9 to TRBJ1-2, with no clear D. The CDR3 loop spans 12 amino acids. Trimming took off 5 bases at V and 3 bases at J, with 7 bases between the two ends. Germline V lookup: CDR1 SEHNR, CDR2 FQNEAQ (reference sequence). The CDR3 nucleotides are TGTGCCAGCAGCCCCCAAGACTATGGCTACACCTTC. It is translated as CASSPQDYGYTF.

The chain combines TRBV5-4 with TRBJ2-7; 9 bases match TRBD2. With V trimmed by 4 bases and J by 5 bases, 10 bases remained unmatched. The CDR3 loop spans 15 amino acids. Germline V gene data show CDR1 as SGHNT and CDR2 as YYREEE (reference sequence). CDR3 nucleotide sequence: TGTGCCAGCAGCCCGGGCAGCGGGAGGTTCGACGAGCAGTACTTC. It codes for CASSPGSGRFDEQYF.

This clonotype was detected many times. This chain connects TRBV6-6 to TRBJ2-1, with 12 bases aligning to TRBD2. CDR3 size: 15 residues. The junction had 10 bases not matched to a gene; V was cut back by 7 bases and J by 9 bases. Looked up from germline, CDR1 is MNHNY and CDR2 is SVGAGI (reference sequence). CDR3 in amino acids: CASTQLAGGLGEQFF. CDR3 nucleotides: TGTGCCAGCACCCAGCTAGCGGGAGGGCTAGGTGAGCAGTTCTTC.

A few counts support this clonotype. This sequence joins TRBV20-1 and TRBJ2-1, with a possible D match to TRBD2 (5 bases). Trimming pared 6 bases from V and 8 bases from J, leaving 20 bases between. The CDR3 has 14 residues. Germline V gene data show CDR1 as DFQATT and CDR2 as SNEGSKA (reference sequence). CDR3 in amino acids: CSALDFGVGYEQFF. The CDR3 nucleotides read TGCAGTGCCCTGGACTTCGGAGTCGGTTATGAGCAGTTCTTC.

This clonotype was detected ten times or more. This chain uses TRBV7-9 with TRBJ2-3; weak D call: TRBD2 (6 bases). The V and J ends lost 3 bases and 0 bases respectively, with 13 bases between them. The CDR3 spans 16 residues. Germline V CDR1 and CDR2: SEHNR, FQNEAQ (reference sequence). In nucleotides, the CDR3 is TGTGCCAGCAGCTTGGCTCTTCGGGAGAGCACAGATACGCAGTATTTT. Protein: CASSLALRESTDTQYF.

This chain uses TRBV29-1 with TRBJ2-7, with 10 bases lining up with TRBD2. V lost 4 bases and J lost 2; bases outside the gene matches: 2. The CDR3 is made up of 13 amino acids. The germline CDR1 and CDR2 sequences are SQVTM and ANQGSEA. The CDR3 region is CSVGLAGAYEQYF. Written as DNA, the CDR3 is TGCAGCGTTGGACTAGCGGGTGCCTACGAGCAGTACTTC.

This clonotype was detected many times. The V call is TRBV29-1, the J call TRBJ1-1; TRBD1 agrees at 10 bases. J lost 6 bases, V lost 7 bases, and 5 bases had no gene match. CDR3 length: 12 residues. The germline gives CDR1 SQVTM, CDR2 ANQGSEA. In DNA, the CDR3 is TGCAGCGCAAGAGGACAGGGGGCTGAAGCTTTCTTT. It specifies CSARGQGAEAFF. The full variable domain, its missing parts supplied by reference TRBV29-1 and TRBJ1-1, is SAVISQKPSRDICQRGTSLTIQCQVDSQVTMMFWYRQQPGQSLTLIATANQGSEATYESGFVIDKFPISRPNLTFSTLTVSNMSPEDSSIYLCSARGQGAEAFFGQGTRLTVV.